The text below deals with one T cell receptor (beta chain). Antigen specificity is unknown. The source of the sample is a study of blood T cells in healthy people across ages. Study-wide background: With template switching, about one barcoded beta molecule was captured per two T cells. Regarding the study as a whole: Long-lived donors carried more naive CD4+ cells and greater diversity than aged donors.

Using a J-beta primer mix together with a sample-barcoded 5' primer, a second PCR was run for 7 to 11 cycles. Each CDR3 protein is one row after TCRdb ran MiXCR on the 5' RACE reads. The profile covers about 640,000 distinct CDR3 sequences, with about 54% appearing a single time and 30% to 45% taken by the ten largest. What was sequenced was blood. The origin of this receptor is a man in his sixties in good health.

CDR3 loop: CASSLMSAKNIQYF. The CDR3 region has the DNA TGTGCCAGCAGTTTGATGTCCGCCAAAAACATTCAGTACTTC. The chain combines TRBV27 with TRBJ2-4; D is undetermined. Germline V gives CDR1 MNHEY, CDR2 SMNVEV (reference sequence). Trimming pared 3 bases from V and 1 base from J, leaving 7 bases between. The CDR3 contains 14 residues.